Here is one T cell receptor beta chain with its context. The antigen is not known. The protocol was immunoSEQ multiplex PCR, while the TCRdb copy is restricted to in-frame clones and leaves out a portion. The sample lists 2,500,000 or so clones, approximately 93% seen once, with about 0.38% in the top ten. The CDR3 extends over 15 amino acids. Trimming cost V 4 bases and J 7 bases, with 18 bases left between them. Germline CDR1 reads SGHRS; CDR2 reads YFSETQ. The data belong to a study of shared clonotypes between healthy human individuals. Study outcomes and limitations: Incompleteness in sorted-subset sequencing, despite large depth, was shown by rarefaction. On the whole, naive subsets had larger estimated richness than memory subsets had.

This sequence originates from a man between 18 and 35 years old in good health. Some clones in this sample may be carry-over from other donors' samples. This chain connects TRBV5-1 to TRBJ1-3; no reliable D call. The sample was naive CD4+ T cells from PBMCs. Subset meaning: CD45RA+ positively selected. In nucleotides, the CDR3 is TGCGCCAGCAGCCCCCCCACTCCGTCGGGCAACACCATATATTTT. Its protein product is CASSPPTPSGNTIYF.